The 31 T cell receptor beta chains presented below share a single source sample, sequenced in a study of metastatic and nonmetastatic thyroid tumors. No patient had received any treatment before thyroid surgery. Through MiXCR, TCRdb re-clonotyped the PCR reads. The sample lists 27,000 or so clones; around 16% were seen once. The source material was blood. Source of these receptors: a male donor with papillary thyroid cancer or a benign thyroid nodule (not recorded which). Some clones in this sample may be carry-over from other donors' samples.

Within the sample, this clone is medium-sized. This chain uses TRBV6-1 with TRBJ1-1; D not certain. This CDR3 has 15 residues. Germline V gene sequence: CDR1 MNHNS, CDR2 SASEGT. V gave up 8 bases and J gave up 4 bases, with 20 bases separating them. The CDR3 DNA follows: TGTGCCAGCTCGGCCCCCAGCAGGTATTCCACTGAAGCTTTCTTT. Protein sequence: CASSAPSRYSTEAFF.

At least ten counts were recorded for this clone. This chain uses TRBV3-1 with TRBJ1-1, with a weak D call TRBD1 (5 bases). Germline V gene data show CDR1 as LGHDT and CDR2 as YNNKEL (reference sequence). The CDR3 covers 16 residues. With 2 bases removed from V and 7 bases from J, the gap between germline ends came to 20 bases. CDR3 sequence reads: CASSQITSGHLIEAFF. The CDR3 DNA sequence: TGTGCCAGCAGCCAAATTACTTCAGGGCACTTAATTGAAGCTTTCTTT.

Ten or more counts support this clone. A much larger clone differs from this one at a single base, so this may be a read error. Other DNA sequences of this sample code for an identical CDR3. J is TRBJ2-1 and V is TRBV7-2; 8 bases are a match to TRBD2. The CDR3 consists of 16 residues. Trimming at V came to 5 bases and at J to 7 bases, leaving 13 bases not matched to a gene. Looked up from germline, CDR1 is SGHTA and CDR2 is FQGNSA. The CDR3 DNA reads as TGTGCCAGCAGCCCCGGGACGAGCGGGAGCGGAAATGAGCAGTTCTTC. Translated, it gives CASSPGTSGSGNEQFF.

The chain is built from TRBV19 and TRBJ1-1; TRBD1 aligns across 8 bases. The V and J ends lost 9 bases and 4 bases, in that order; junction bases with no gene match: 10. The CDR3 contains 14 residues. CDR1 LNHDA and CDR2 SQIVND come from the germline V gene (reference sequence). The CDR3, as DNA: TGTGCCAGCGCCGATCAGGGGGCGGCCACTGAAGCTTTCTTT. It yields the protein CASADQGAATEAFF. The full variable domain, in which reference TRBV19 and TRBJ1-1 provide the parts outside the CDR3, is DGGITQSPKYLFRKEGQNVTLSCEQNLNHDAMYWYRQDPGQGLRLIYYSQIVNDFQKGDIAEGYSVSREKKESFPLTVTSAQKNPTAFYLCASADQGAATEAFFGQGTRLTVV.

This clone occurred a few times. The V call is TRBV6-4, the J call TRBJ2-1; D may be TRBD2 (6 bases). The germline V and J ends were trimmed by 3 bases and 8 bases, with 17 bases remaining between them. The CDR3 has 15 amino acids. Germline V gives CDR1 MRHNA, CDR2 SNTAGT. The CDR3 here is CASSDSVGGADEQFF. The CDR3 region has the DNA TGTGCCAGCAGTGATTCCGTGGGAGGAGCGGATGAGCAGTTCTTC.

This clone was recorded many times. The gene calls are TRBV2 and TRBJ1-5, with D possibly matching TRBD1 (6 bases). Germline assignment: CDR1 SNHLY and CDR2 FYNNEI. Trimming cost V 8 bases and J 6 bases, with 14 bases left between them. The CDR3 is 13 residues long. The CDR3 DNA follows: TGTGCCAGCCGCTTAGGGGGTGTTCAGCCCCAGCATTTT. Its protein product is CASRLGGVQPQHF.

This chain connects TRBV6-1 to TRBJ2-7; no reliable D call. This CDR3 region has 13 residues. Germline V gene data show CDR1 as MNHNS and CDR2 as SASEGT. Trimming left V 8 bases short and J 1 base short, with 12 bases between. The DNA for the CDR3 is TGTGCCAGCGCCTTCCAGGAGTCCTACGAGCAGTACTTC. It specifies CASAFQESYEQYF.

The table lists this clone with many counts. The genes are TRBV3-1 and TRBJ2-3; 11 bases match TRBD2. This CDR3 region has 14 residues. J lost 10 bases, V lost 1 base, and 4 bases had no gene match. From germline, CDR1 is LGHDT and CDR2 YNNKEL (reference sequence). For the CDR3, the DNA is TGTGCCAGCAGCCAAGTATTAGCGGGAGGGGCGCAGTATTTT. Translating gives CASSQVLAGGAQYF.

This clone was detected many times. The chain carries TRBV28 and TRBJ1-3; D is ambiguous. Germline V gene data show CDR1 as MDHEN and CDR2 as SYDVKM. V lost 9 bases and J lost 2, with 8 bases in between. There are 12 residues in the CDR3. The CDR3 spells CASQNPGNTIYF. DNA of the CDR3: TGTGCCAGTCAGAATCCTGGAAACACCATATATTTT. The variable domain in full, completed from reference TRBV28 and TRBJ1-3, reads DVKVTQSSRYLVKRTGEKVFLECVQDMDHENMFWYRQDPGLGLRLIYFSYDVKMKEKGDIPEGYSVSREKKERFSLILESASTNQTSMYLCASQNPGNTIYFGEGSWLTVV.

This clone showed up many times. The chain joins TRBV4-1 to TRBJ1-4; 9 bases are shared with TRBD1. Germline lookup yields CDR1 MGHRA and CDR2 YSYEKL. The V and J ends lost 5 bases and 4 bases, in that order; junction bases with no gene match: 17. The CDR3 is made up of 19 amino acids. The CDR3 protein is CASSAVFTRQGQGNEKLFF. CDR3 nucleotides: TGCGCCAGCAGCGCGGTTTTTACTAGGCAGGGACAGGGTAATGAAAAACTGTTTTTT.

This clone was picked up many times. The junction does not match germline at one end; this may be a read error. Other DNA sequences in this specimen translate into the identical CDR3. J is TRBJ2-1 and V is TRBV7-3; D perhaps matches TRBD2 (6 bases). Germline V gives CDR1 SGHTA, CDR2 FQGTGA. This CDR3 contains 13 residues. The CDR3 reads CASSLQGGNEQFF. The CDR3 DNA is TGTGCCAGCAGCTTACAGGGAGGAAACGAGCAATTCTTC. The full variable domain, in which reference TRBV7-3 and TRBJ2-1 provide the parts outside the CDR3, is GAGVSQTPSNKVTEKGKYVELRCDPISGHTALYWYRQSLGQGPEFLIYFQGTGAADDSGLPNDRFFAVRPEGSVSTLKIQRTERGDSAVYLCASSLQGGNEQFFGPGTRLTVL.

This clone qualifies as medium-sized (0.01 to 0.1%). The V call is TRBV6-5, the J call TRBJ1-2; 11 bases map to TRBD1. The CDR3 is 16 residues long. V lost 2 bases and J lost 2; bases outside the gene matches: 4. CDR1 and CDR2 from the germline V gene are MNHEY and SVGAGI. This chain's CDR3 is CASSYVRTGGNYGYTF. The CDR3 DNA follows: TGTGCCAGCAGTTACGTTCGGACAGGGGGCAACTATGGCTACACCTTC.

This clone was recorded at least ten times. This chain links TRBV20-1 with TRBJ1-5, with D possibly being TRBD1 (5 bases). Trimming cost V 0 bases and J 2 bases, with 17 bases left between them. The CDR3 sequence is 17 residues long. The germline V gene encodes CDR1 DFQATT and CDR2 SNEGSKA (reference sequence). The CDR3 loop reads CSARDQGRSDGNQPQHF. In DNA, the CDR3 is TGCAGTGCTAGAGACCAGGGACGGTCGGACGGCAATCAGCCCCAGCATTTT.

The table lists this clone with many counts. This chain links TRBV2 with TRBJ1-1; D perhaps matches TRBD1 (6 bases). Deletions cut 10 bases from V and 4 bases from J, with 16 bases between. The CDR3 length is 13 residues. Germline lookup yields CDR1 SNHLY and CDR2 FYNNEI. CDR3 DNA sequence: TGTGCCACCCAAGCAGGGGAAGGCACTGAAGCTTTCTTT. Translated, it gives CATQAGEGTEAFF.

This clone was seen repeatedly, ten times or more. The V and J genes are TRBV4-1 and TRBJ1-5, with D perhaps TRBD1 (6 bases). The CDR3 covers 14 residues. V was pared by 5 bases and J by 7 bases, with 15 bases between. The germline V gene has CDR1 MGHRA and CDR2 YSYEKL. CDR3 bases: TGCGCCAGCAGCTCGGCGGGGGCACGGCAGCCCCAGCATTTT. It codes for CASSSAGARQPQHF.

This clone has ten or more counts. A much larger clone sits a single nucleotide away, making a read error possible. The chain combines TRBV6-2 or TRBV6-3 with TRBJ2-7; 7 positions agree with TRBD2. This CDR3 has 13 residues. From germline, CDR1 is MNHEY and CDR2 SVGEGT. Here the CDR3 reads CASTREATYEQHF. CDR3 sequence (DNA): TGTGCCAGCACACGGGAGGCCACCTACGAGCAGCACTTC.

Concerning this clone itself: The junction differs from germline at one of its ends, possibly a read error. V is TRBV9 and J is TRBJ2-7; a possible D gene is TRBD2 (6 bases). Germline V gene lookup returns CDR1 SGDLS and CDR2 YYNGEE. CDR3 length equals 17 residues. The CDR3 region has the DNA TGTGCCAGCAGGTTAAGTTTTGGAGGGGTTATCTCCGACGAGCAGTACTTC. Translated: CASRLSFGGVISDEQYF. The whole variable domain, remainder taken from reference TRBV9 and TRBJ2-7, is DSGVTQTPKHLITATGQRVTLRCSPRSGDLSVYWYQQSLDQGLQFLIQYYNGEERAKGNILERFSAQQFPDLHSELNLSSLELGDSALYFCASRLSFGGVISDEQYFGPGTRLTVT.

This clone was recorded many times. The chain has TRBV3-1 and TRBJ1-1; D gene ambiguous. The germline V gene encodes CDR1 LGHDT and CDR2 YNNKEL (reference sequence). Trimming stripped 4 bases from V and 5 bases from J, with 14 bases between. The CDR3 contains 14 residues. In DNA, the CDR3 is TGTGCCAGCAGCCTTGAGGGAAAGTTGACTGAAGCTTTCTTT. This sequence encodes CASSLEGKLTEAFF.

The J gene is TRBJ2-7, the V gene TRBV5-1, with 8 bases aligning to TRBD2. Germline V gives CDR1 SGHRS, CDR2 YFSETQ. V lost 0 bases to trimming and J lost 10 bases; unmatched junction nucleotides: 9. The CDR3 contains 14 residues. The CDR3 is CASSLDGRGLKQYF. The CDR3, as DNA: TGCGCCAGCAGCTTGGACGGGAGGGGTCTAAAACAGTACTTC.

The chain couples TRBV27 to TRBJ2-5; D could derive from TRBD1 or TRBD2 (5 bases each). CDR1 and CDR2 (germline): MNHEY, SMNVEV (reference sequence). CDR3 length: 14 residues. The V end lost 6 bases, the J end lost 4 bases, and 15 bases lay between the germline ends. As DNA, the CDR3 is TGTGCCAGCAGCCCACTAGGGACCCGAGAGACCCAGTACTTC. Translating it yields CASSPLGTRETQYF.

The rearrangement links TRBV5-1 to TRBJ1-1, with D uncertain. V lost 1 base, J lost 1 base, and 11 bases lay in between. This CDR3 contains 15 residues. Germline lookup yields CDR1 SGHRS and CDR2 YFSETQ. The CDR3 spells CASSLMTGRNTEAFF. As DNA, the CDR3 is TGCGCCAGCAGCTTGATGACGGGGAGGAACACTGAAGCTTTCTTT.

The rearrangement joins TRBV7-8 to TRBJ2-7; weak D call: TRBD2 (6 bases). CDR3 length equals 15 residues. CDR1 is SGHVS and CDR2 is FQNEAQ in the germline V gene. V lost 4 bases and J lost 3, with 16 bases in between. The DNA of the CDR3 is TGTGCCAGCAGCTGTGGGGGGTACCGAGACTACGAGCAGTACTTC. Residues: CASSCGGYRDYEQYF.

The rearrangement uses TRBV11-2 and TRBJ2-7; tentatively, D is TRBD2 (6 bases). Germline V gene lookup returns CDR1 SGHAT and CDR2 FQNNGV. The CDR3 is 17 residues long. The germline V and J ends were trimmed by 0 bases and 0 bases, with 15 bases remaining between them. This CDR3 reads CASSLDRGGVSSYEQYF. CDR3 coding DNA: TGTGCCAGCAGCTTAGATCGGGGCGGGGTAAGCTCCTACGAGCAGTACTTC.

This clone appeared many times. This chain connects TRBV18 to TRBJ2-7; D remains ambiguous. V was cut by 0 bases and J by 1 base, with 10 bases left in between. The length of the CDR3 is 15 residues. Germline V gene data show CDR1 as KGHSH and CDR2 as LQKENI. The CDR3, as DNA: TGTGCCAGCTCACCACCTAGCCCATTATCCTACGAGCAGTACTTC. Translated: CASSPPSPLSYEQYF.

This clone has a count of ten or more. The chain couples TRBV11-1 to TRBJ2-7, with TRBD2 matching over 10 bases. This CDR3 has 16 residues. Germline V lookup: CDR1 SGHAT, CDR2 FQDESV (reference sequence). After removal of 2 bases from V and 3 bases from J, the junction contained 7 bases not matched to a gene. Here the CDR3 reads CASSLSPSGGIYEQYF. CDR3 sequence (DNA): TGTGCCAGCAGCTTATCACCTAGCGGGGGAATCTACGAGCAGTACTTC.

This clone was counted ten times or more. CDR3 nucleotides: TGTGCCAGCAGCTCGGGCCTGGGGGCCTACGAGCAGTACTTC. This sequence encodes CASSSGLGAYEQYF. The chain couples TRBV11-2 to TRBJ2-7; D could derive from TRBD1 or TRBD2 (5 bases each). Trimming pared 4 bases from V and 2 bases from J, leaving 12 bases between. This CDR3 region has 14 residues. Germline CDR1 is SGHAT and CDR2 is FQNNGV. The complete variable domain, with remaining parts taken from reference TRBV11-2 and TRBJ2-7, reads EAGVAQSPRYKIIEKRQSVAFWCNPISGHATLYWYQQILGQGPKLLIQFQNNGVVDDSQLPKDRFSAERLKGVDSTLKIQPAKLEDSAVYLCASSSGLGAYEQYFGPGTRLTVT.

The chain uses TRBV28 and TRBJ2-2; D tentatively fits TRBD1 or TRBD2 (5 bases each). This CDR3 contains 14 residues. From germline, CDR1 is MDHEN and CDR2 SYDVKM. V lost 8 bases and J lost 4, with 14 bases in between. The CDR3 DNA reads TGTGCCAGCCGCCTACGGGGCGCCACCGGGGAGCTGTTTTTT. As protein: CASRLRGATGELFF.

This clone was found many times. The chain combines TRBV28 with TRBJ2-7; possibly TRBD2 for D (6 bases). Between the trimmed V and J ends, which lost 4 bases and 1 base, there was a span of 11 bases. Germline V gives CDR1 MDHEN, CDR2 SYDVKM. The length of the CDR3 is 14 residues. The CDR3 DNA sequence: TGTGCCAGCAGTTCAACCGGGACTTCCTACGAGCAGTACTTC. Protein: CASSSTGTSYEQYF.

V gene TRBV15 combines with J gene TRBJ2-7, with D possibly matching TRBD1 (8 bases). Germline V gives CDR1 LNHNV, CDR2 YYDKDF (reference sequence). Between the trimmed V and J ends, which lost 4 bases and 4 bases, there was a span of 17 bases. The CDR3 runs to 15 residues. CDR3 nucleotides: TGTGCCACCAGCAACATAGGACAGGGAGGGTACGAGCAGTACTTC. Protein product: CATSNIGQGGYEQYF.

The sample holds many counts of this clone. This sequence joins TRBV7-3 and TRBJ2-1; the D gene is possibly TRBD1 (6 bases). CDR1 is SGHTA and CDR2 is FQGTGA in the germline V gene. The V end was cut by 2 bases, the J end by 8 bases, with 13 bases between. This CDR3 comprises 14 residues. CDR3 coding DNA: TGTGCCAGCAGCTTAGGGGGCGGAGGCGATGAGCAGTTCTTC. This translates into CASSLGGGGDEQFF.

This clone was detected ten times or more. This chain links TRBV6-2 or TRBV6-3 with TRBJ1-2, with D uncertain. Trimming cost V 6 bases and J 8 bases, with 25 bases left between them. Germline V gives CDR1 MNHEY, CDR2 SVGEGT. The CDR3 is made up of 16 amino acids. CDR3 sequence (DNA): TGTGCCAGCAGGGGTGAAAAAAATCCGGATTGGAGCGGCTACACCTTC. Its translation is CASRGEKNPDWSGYTF.